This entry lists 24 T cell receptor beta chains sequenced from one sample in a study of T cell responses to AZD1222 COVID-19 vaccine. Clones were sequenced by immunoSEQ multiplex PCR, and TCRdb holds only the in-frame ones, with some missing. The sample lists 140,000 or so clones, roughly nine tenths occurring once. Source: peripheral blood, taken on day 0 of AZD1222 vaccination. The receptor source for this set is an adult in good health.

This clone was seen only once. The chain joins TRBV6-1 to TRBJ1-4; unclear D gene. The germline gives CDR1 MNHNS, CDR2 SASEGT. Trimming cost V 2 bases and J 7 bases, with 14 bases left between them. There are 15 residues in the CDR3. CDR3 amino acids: CASSEYPTSGEKLFF. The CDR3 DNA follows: TGTGCCAGCAGTGAATATCCGACATCAGGTGAAAAACTGTTTTTT.

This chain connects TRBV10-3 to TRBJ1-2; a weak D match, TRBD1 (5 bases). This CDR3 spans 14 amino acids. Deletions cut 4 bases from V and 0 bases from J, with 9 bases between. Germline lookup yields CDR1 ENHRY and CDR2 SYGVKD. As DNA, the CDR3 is TGTGCCATCAGTGGATGGGGGACTAACTATGGCTACACCTTC. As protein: CAISGWGTNYGYTF.

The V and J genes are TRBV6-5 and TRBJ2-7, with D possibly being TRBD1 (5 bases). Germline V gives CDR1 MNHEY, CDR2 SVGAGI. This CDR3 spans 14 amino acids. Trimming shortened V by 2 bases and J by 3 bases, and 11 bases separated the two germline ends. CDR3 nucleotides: TGTGCCAGCAGTTACACCCCAGACAGCTACGAGCAGTACTTC. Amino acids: CASSYTPDSYEQYF.

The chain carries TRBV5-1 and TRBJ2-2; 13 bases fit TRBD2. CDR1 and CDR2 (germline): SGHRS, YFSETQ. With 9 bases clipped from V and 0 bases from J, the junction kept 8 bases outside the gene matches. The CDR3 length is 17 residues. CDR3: CATTRTSGSSNTGELFF. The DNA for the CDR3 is TGCGCCACTACCCGGACTAGCGGGAGCTCGAACACCGGGGAGCTGTTTTTT.

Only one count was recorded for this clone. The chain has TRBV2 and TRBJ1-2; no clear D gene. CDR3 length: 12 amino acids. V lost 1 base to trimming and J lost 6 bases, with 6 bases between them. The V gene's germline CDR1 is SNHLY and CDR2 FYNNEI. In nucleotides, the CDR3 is TGTGCCAGCAGTGAAGGCCCAGATGGCTACACCTTC. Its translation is CASSEGPDGYTF.

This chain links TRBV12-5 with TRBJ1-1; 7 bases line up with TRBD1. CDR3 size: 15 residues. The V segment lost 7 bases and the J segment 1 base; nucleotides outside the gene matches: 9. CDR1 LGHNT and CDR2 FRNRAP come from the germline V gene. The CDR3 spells CASDRQGSENTEAFF. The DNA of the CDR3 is TGTGCTAGTGACAGACAGGGCTCTGAGAACACTGAAGCTTTCTTT.

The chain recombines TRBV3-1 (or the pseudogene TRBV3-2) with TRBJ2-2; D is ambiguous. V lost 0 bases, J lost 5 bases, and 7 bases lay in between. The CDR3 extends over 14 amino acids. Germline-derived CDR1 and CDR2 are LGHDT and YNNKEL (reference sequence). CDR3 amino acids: CASSQEVRTGELFF. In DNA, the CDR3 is TGTGCCAGCAGCCAAGAGGTTCGGACCGGGGAGCTGTTTTTT.

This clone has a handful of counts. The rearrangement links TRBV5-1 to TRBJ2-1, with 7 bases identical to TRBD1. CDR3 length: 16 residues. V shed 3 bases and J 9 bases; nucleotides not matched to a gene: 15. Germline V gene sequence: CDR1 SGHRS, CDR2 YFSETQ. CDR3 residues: CASSWGQLARSIEQFF. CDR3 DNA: TGCGCCAGCAGCTGGGGACAGTTGGCGAGAAGTATTGAGCAGTTCTTC.

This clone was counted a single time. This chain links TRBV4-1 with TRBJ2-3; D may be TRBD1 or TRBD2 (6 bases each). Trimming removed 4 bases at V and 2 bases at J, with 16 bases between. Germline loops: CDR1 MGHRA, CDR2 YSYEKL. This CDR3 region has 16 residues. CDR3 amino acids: CASSPNSGGTTDTQYF. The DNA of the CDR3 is TGCGCCAGCAGCCCAAATTCCGGGGGCACCACAGATACGCAGTATTTT.

CDR3 loop: CASRAGTVSTDTQYF. The DNA of the CDR3 is TGTGCCAGCAGGGCAGGGACGGTTAGCACAGATACGCAGTATTTT. The J gene is TRBJ2-3, the V gene TRBV5-4; D might be TRBD1 or TRBD2, each matching 5 bases. V gave up 5 bases and J gave up 0 bases, with 13 bases separating them. Germline CDR1 reads SGHNT; CDR2 reads YYREEE (reference sequence). This CDR3 region has 15 residues. Complete variable domain (other parts from reference TRBV5-4 and TRBJ2-3): ETGVTQSPTHLIKTRGQQVTLRCSSQSGHNTVSWYQQALGQGPQFIFQYYREEENGRGNFPPRFSGLQFPNYSSELNVNALELDDSALYLCASRAGTVSTDTQYFGPGTRLTVL.

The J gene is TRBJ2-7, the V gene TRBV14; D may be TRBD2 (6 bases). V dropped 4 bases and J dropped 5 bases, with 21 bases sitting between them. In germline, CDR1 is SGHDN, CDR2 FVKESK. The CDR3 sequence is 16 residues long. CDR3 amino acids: CASSPLGTGSQDEQYF. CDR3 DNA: TGTGCCAGCAGCCCTCTGGGGACCGGGAGTCAAGACGAGCAGTACTTC.

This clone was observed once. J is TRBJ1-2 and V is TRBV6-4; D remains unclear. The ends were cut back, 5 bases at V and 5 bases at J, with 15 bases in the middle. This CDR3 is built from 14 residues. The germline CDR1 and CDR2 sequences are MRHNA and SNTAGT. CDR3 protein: CASSRTGYEYGYTF. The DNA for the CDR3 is TGTGCCAGCAGTCGGACGGGTTATGAGTATGGCTACACCTTC.

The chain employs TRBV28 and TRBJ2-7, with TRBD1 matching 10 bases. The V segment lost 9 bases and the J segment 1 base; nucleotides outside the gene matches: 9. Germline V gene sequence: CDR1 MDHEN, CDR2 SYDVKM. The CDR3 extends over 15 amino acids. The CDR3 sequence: CASTHRDRGSYEQYF. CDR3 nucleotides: TGTGCCAGTACCCACCGGGACAGGGGTTCCTACGAGCAGTACTTC. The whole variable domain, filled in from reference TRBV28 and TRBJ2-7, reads DVKVTQSSRYLVKRTGEKVFLECVQDMDHENMFWYRQDPGLGLRLIYFSYDVKMKEKGDIPEGYSVSREKKERFSLILESASTNQTSMYLCASTHRDRGSYEQYFGPGTRLTVT.

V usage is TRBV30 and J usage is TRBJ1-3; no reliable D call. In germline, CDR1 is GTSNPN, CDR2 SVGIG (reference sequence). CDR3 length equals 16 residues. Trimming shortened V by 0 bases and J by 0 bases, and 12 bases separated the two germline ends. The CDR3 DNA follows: TGTGCCTGGAGTGTAGGACTTTTGAGCTCTGGAAACACCATATATTTT. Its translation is CAWSVGLLSSGNTIYF.

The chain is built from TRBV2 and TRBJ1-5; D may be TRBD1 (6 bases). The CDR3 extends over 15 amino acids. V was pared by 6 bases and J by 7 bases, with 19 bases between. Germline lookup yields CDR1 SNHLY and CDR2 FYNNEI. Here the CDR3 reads CASSDNSGVRQPQHF. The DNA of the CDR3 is TGTGCCAGCAGCGACAATTCAGGGGTTCGACAGCCCCAGCATTTT.

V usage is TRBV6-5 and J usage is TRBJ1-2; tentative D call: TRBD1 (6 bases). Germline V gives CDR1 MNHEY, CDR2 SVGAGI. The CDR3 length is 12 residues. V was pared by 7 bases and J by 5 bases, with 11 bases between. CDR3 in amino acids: CASTNREYGYTF. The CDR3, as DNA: TGTGCCAGCACCAACAGGGAATATGGCTACACCTTC.

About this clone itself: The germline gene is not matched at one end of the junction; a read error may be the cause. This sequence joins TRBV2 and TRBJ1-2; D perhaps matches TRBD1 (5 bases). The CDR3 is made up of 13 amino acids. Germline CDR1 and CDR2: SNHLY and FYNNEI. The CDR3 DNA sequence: TGTGCCAGCACTGAAGACAGTAACTATGGCTACACCTTC. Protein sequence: CASTEDSNYGYTF. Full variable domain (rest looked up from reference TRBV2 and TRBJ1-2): EPEVTQTPSHQVTQMGQEVILRCVPISNHLYFYWYRQILGQKVEFLVSFYNNEISEKSEIFDDQFSVERPDGSNFTLKIRSTKLEDSAMYFCASTEDSNYGYTFGSGTRLTVV.

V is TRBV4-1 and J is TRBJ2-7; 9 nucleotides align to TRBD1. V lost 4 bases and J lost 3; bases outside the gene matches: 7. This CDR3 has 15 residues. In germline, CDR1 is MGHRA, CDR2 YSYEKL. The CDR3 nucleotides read TGCGCCAGCAGCCCAGGACAGGGGCCGGGCTACGAGCAGTACTTC. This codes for CASSPGQGPGYEQYF.

CDR3 loop: CASTSLGAGGILSTEAFF. The CDR3 DNA reads TGCGCCAGCACCTCCCTCGGAGCAGGGGGGATTTTGAGCACTGAAGCTTTCTTT. The rearrangement links TRBV5-1 to TRBJ1-1; TRBD1 matches at 7 bases. Germline V gene sequence: CDR1 SGHRS, CDR2 YFSETQ. This CDR3 region has 18 residues. J was trimmed by 4 bases and V by 6 bases; bases with no gene match: 21.

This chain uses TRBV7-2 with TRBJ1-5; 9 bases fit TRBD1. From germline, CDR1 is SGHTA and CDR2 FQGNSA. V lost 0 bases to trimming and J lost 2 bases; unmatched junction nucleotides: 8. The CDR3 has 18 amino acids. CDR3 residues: CASSLAHTGGEGNQPQHF. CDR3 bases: TGTGCCAGCAGCTTAGCTCACACAGGGGGCGAAGGCAATCAGCCCCAGCATTTT. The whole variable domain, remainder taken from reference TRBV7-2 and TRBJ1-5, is GAGVSQSPSNKVTEKGKDVELRCDPISGHTALYWYRQSLGQGLEFLIYFQGNSAPDKSGLPSDRFSAERTGGSVSTLTIQRTQQEDSAVYLCASSLAHTGGEGNQPQHFGDGTRLSIL.

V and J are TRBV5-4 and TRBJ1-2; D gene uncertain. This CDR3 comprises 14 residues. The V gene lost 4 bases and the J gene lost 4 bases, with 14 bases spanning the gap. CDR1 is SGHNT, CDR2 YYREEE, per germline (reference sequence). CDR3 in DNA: TGTGCCAGCAGCACGACACTTTCCGGCTATGGCTACACCTTC. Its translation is CASSTTLSGYGYTF.

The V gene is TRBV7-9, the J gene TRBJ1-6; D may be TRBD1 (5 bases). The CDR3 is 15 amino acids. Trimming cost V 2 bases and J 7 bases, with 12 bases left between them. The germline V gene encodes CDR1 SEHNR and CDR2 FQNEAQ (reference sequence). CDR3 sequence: CASSLSGRPNSPLHF. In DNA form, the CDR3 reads TGTGCCAGCAGCTTATCGGGACGGCCAAATTCACCCCTCCACTTT.

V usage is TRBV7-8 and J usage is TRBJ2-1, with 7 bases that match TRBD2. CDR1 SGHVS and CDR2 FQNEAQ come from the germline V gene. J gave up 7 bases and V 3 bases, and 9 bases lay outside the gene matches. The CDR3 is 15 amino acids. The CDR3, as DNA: TGTGCCAGCAGCTTCCGGCTAGCGGAGAGGAATGAGCAGTTCTTC. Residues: CASSFRLAERNEQFF.

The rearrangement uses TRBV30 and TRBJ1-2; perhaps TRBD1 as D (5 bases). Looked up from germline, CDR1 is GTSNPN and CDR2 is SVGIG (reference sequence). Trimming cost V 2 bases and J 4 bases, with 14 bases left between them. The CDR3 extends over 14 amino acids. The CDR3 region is CAWSMKQVTYGYTF. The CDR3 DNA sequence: TGTGCCTGGAGTATGAAACAGGTTACCTATGGCTACACCTTC.